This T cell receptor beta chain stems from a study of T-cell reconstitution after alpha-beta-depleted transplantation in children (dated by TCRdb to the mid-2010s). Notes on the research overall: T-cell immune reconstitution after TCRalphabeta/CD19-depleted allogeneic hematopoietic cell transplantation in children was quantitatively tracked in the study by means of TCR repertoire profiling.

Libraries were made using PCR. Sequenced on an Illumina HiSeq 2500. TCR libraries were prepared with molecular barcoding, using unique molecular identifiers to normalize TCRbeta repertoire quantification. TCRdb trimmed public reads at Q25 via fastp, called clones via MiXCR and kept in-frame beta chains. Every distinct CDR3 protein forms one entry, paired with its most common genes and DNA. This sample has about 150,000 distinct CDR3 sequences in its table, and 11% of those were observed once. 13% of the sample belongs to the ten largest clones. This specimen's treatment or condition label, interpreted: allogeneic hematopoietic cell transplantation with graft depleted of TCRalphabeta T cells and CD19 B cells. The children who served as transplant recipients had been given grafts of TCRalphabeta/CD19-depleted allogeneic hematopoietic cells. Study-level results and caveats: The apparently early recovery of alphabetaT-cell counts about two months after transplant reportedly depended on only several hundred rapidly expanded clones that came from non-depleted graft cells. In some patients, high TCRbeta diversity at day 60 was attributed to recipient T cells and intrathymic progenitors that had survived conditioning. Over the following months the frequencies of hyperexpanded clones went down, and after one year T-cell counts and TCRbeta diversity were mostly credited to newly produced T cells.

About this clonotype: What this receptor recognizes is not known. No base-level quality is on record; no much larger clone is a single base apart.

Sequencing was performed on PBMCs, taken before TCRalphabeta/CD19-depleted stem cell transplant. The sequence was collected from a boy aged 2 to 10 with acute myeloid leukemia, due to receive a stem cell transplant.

The sequenced DNA is TGTGCCAGTAGTCCCCGCGCTGGGACAGGGGGCTACAATGAGCAGTTCTTC. Its product reads: CASSPRAGTGGYNEQFF. Recombination linked TRBV19 to TRBJ2-1; TRBD1 lines up with 11 middle nucleotides. From the cysteine through the phenylalanine, the CDR3 covers 17 amino acids. The CDR3 DNA has 51 bases and is translated from base 1. Relative to germline, V is missing 5 bases and J is missing 3 bases, with 9 bases of the junction outside any gene match. CDR1 and CDR2 (LNHDA, SQIVND) derive from the germline V gene (reference sequence).